One and the same sample provided the 6 T cell receptor beta chains below, sequenced in a study of OX40 agonist ivuxolimab in advanced cancers. Measured with immunoSEQ multiplex PCR; TCRdb has only the in-frame clones, and not every one. The sample lists just under 65,000 clones, around 90% occurring once. The starting material was CD4+ or CD8+ T cells sorted from blood, obtained in a trial of the OX40 agonist ivuxolimab. The receptors here all came from an adult with an advanced solid tumor such as melanoma, head and neck, liver or kidney cancer.

The chain links TRBV6-6 to TRBJ2-7; possibly TRBD1 for D (6 bases). CDR1 MNHNY and CDR2 SVGAGI come from the germline V gene (reference sequence). The CDR3 contains 14 residues. Trimming shortened V by 5 bases and J by 3 bases, and 14 bases separated the two germline ends. CDR3: CASSQSGTSYEQYF. The CDR3 DNA sequence: TGTGCCAGCAGTCAATCCGGGACAAGCTACGAGCAGTACTTC.

The gene calls are TRBV27 and TRBJ2-5; 9 positions agree with TRBD1. Near its end, the DNA agrees better with TRBJ2-7, so the J call may be wrong. The CDR3 is made up of 15 amino acids. Germline assignment: CDR1 MNHEY and CDR2 SMNVEV (reference sequence). This CDR3 reads CASSSIGQGPYEQYF. CDR3 nucleotide sequence: TGTGCCAGCAGTTCCATCGGACAGGGGCCCTACGAGCAGTACTTC.

The genes are TRBV7-8 and TRBJ2-7, with TRBD1 as a possible D gene (6 bases). Germline assignment: CDR1 SGHVS and CDR2 FQNEAQ. This CDR3 has 18 residues. V was pared by 2 bases and J by 1 base, with 21 bases between. The CDR3 DNA reads as TGTGCCAGCAGCTTATCTACAGGGAATAGACTTAATTCCTACGAGCAGTACTTC. It translates to CASSLSTGNRLNSYEQYF.

V gene TRBV2 combines with J gene TRBJ2-7, with D perhaps assigned TRBD1 or TRBD2 (6 bases each). The V end was cut by 6 bases, the J end by 3 bases, with 21 bases between. Germline CDR1 and CDR2: SNHLY and FYNNEI. The CDR3 covers 16 residues. The CDR3 DNA reads TGTGCCAGCAGAGTGGCCCTGGGGGGCGGATACTACGAGCAGTACTTC. This codes for CASRVALGGGYYEQYF.

This clone is categorized as medium-sized (0.01 to 0.1%). Within the sample, other DNA sequences also encode this same CDR3. The chain uses TRBV4-2 and TRBJ2-7; 10 bases match TRBD2. The CDR3 spans 15 residues. With 0 bases clipped from V and 3 bases from J, the junction kept 2 bases outside the gene matches. CDR1 LGHNA and CDR2 YNFKEQ come from the germline V gene. The CDR3 here is CASSQDRTSGYEQYF. CDR3 nucleotides: TGTGCCAGCAGCCAAGATCGGACTAGCGGCTACGAGCAGTACTTC.

This sequence joins TRBV9 and TRBJ2-4; 7 bases line up with TRBD1. J was trimmed by 2 bases and V by 3 bases; bases with no gene match: 5. The CDR3 is made up of 15 amino acids. Germline V gene sequence: CDR1 SGDLS, CDR2 YYNGEE. The CDR3 region is CASSASTGSKNIQYF. CDR3 bases: TGTGCCAGCAGCGCATCGACAGGGTCCAAAAACATTCAGTACTTC.